This T cell receptor beta chain was identified in a study of T cells in Graves' hyperthyroidism and ophthalmopathy. Study context: The blood sample was taken at first diagnosis, before treatment began.

This clonotype was counted many times. The antigen remains undetermined. The CDR3 length is 15 residues. V lost 5 bases, J lost 0 bases, and 6 bases stayed unmatched. Germline CDR1 and CDR2: SGHAT and FQNNGV. Study results and caveats: Peripheral blood also featured most of the thyroid clonotypes expanded above 0.001.

Diagnoses rested on clinical symptoms, serum thyroxine and TRAb, thyroid ultrasound and orbital computed tomography. Cells are PBMCs isolated from roughly 9.2 ml of fresh blood. Using RNA transcripts as the source, TCR beta CDR3 regions were amplified. HTBI primers drove first-round RT-PCR of the TCR CDR3. TCRdb ran MiXCR on the multiplex PCR reads and lists one entry per CDR3 protein. Of a few hundred thousand distinct CDR3 sequences listed, 15% to 20% are singletons. Sequences were obtained from blood. This clonotype was sampled from a woman between 35 and 50 years old with Graves' ophthalmopathy. This chain links TRBV11-2 with TRBJ2-7; the match to TRBD2 covers 8 bases. Here the CDR3 reads CASSLGGANSYEQYF. The DNA of the CDR3 is TGTGCCAGCAGCCTCGGGGGGGCGAACTCCTACGAGCAGTACTTC. Looking up the rest from reference TRBV11-2 and TRBJ2-7 gives the full variable domain: EAGVAQSPRYKIIEKRQSVAFWCNPISGHATLYWYQQILGQGPKLLIQFQNNGVVDDSQLPKDRFSAERLKGVDSTLKIQPAKLEDSAVYLCASSLGGANSYEQYFGPGTRLTVT.